This T cell receptor beta chain derives from a study of blood T cell repertoires in COVID-19. Assay: immunoSEQ multiplex PCR; the TCRdb copy retains only in-frame clones and omits some. The profile shows some 300,000 clones, 87% of them singletons. Trimming left V 3 bases short and J 6 bases short, with 14 bases between. Per germline, CDR1 MDHEN and CDR2 SYDVKM. CDR3 size: 15 residues. Sequenced sample: peripheral blood. The clonotype originates from a man younger than 35 with active or convalescent COVID-19. The rearrangement links TRBV28 to TRBJ1-4; no clear D. In DNA, the CDR3 is TGTGCCAGCAGTTTGGTCACGGTCTCGGATGAAAAACTGTTTTTT. Translating it yields CASSLVTVSDEKLFF.